The 27 T cell receptor beta chains presented below share a single source sample, sequenced in a study of OX40 agonist ivuxolimab in advanced cancers. The protocol was immunoSEQ multiplex PCR, while the TCRdb copy is restricted to in-frame clones and leaves out a portion. The sample lists around 50,000 clones, about 80% occurring once. Sequenced here: CD4+ or CD8+ T cells sorted from blood, sampled in a trial of the OX40 agonist ivuxolimab. The receptors were gathered from an adult with an advanced solid tumor such as melanoma, head and neck, liver or kidney cancer.

V gene TRBV5-1 combines with J gene TRBJ2-1, with D perhaps matching TRBD1 or TRBD2 (5 bases each). CDR1 SGHRS and CDR2 YFSETQ come from the germline V gene. The CDR3 loop spans 13 amino acids. V lost 6 bases, J lost 3 bases, and 10 bases lay in between. DNA of the CDR3: TGCGCCAGCAACGGGGACCACTACAATGAGCAGTTCTTC. Protein: CASNGDHYNEQFF.

This chain connects TRBV18 to TRBJ1-4; D is uncertain. Looked up from germline, CDR1 is KGHSH and CDR2 is LQKENI. The CDR3 has 15 amino acids. Trimming cost V 5 bases and J 2 bases, with 12 bases left between them. The CDR3 protein is CASSIFAATNEKLFF. Written as DNA, the CDR3 is TGTGCCAGCTCAATATTTGCGGCGACTAATGAAAAACTGTTTTTT.

The V and J genes are TRBV5-1 and TRBJ2-1; 11 bases are a match to TRBD1. CDR1 and CDR2 from the germline V gene are SGHRS and YFSETQ. V lost 4 bases to trimming and J lost 9 bases; unmatched junction nucleotides: 9. CDR3 length equals 15 residues. The CDR3 loop reads CASSVGQGAHSEQFF. CDR3 bases: TGCGCCAGCAGCGTCGGACAGGGGGCGCATAGTGAGCAGTTCTTC.

The chain links TRBV6-6 to TRBJ1-1, with D perhaps matching TRBD1 (5 bases). V was shortened by 7 bases and J by 3 bases, with 9 bases between the two germline ends. This CDR3 comprises 12 residues. Germline V lookup: CDR1 MNHNY, CDR2 SVGAGI (reference sequence). In nucleotides, the CDR3 is TGTGCCAGCACCGACAGATACACTGAAGCTTTCTTT. As protein: CASTDRYTEAFF.

The chain has TRBV5-1 and TRBJ2-2; 9 nucleotides agree with TRBD1. V lost 4 bases, J lost 4 bases, and 11 bases stayed unmatched. The CDR3 is made up of 17 amino acids. Germline CDR1 is SGHRS and CDR2 is YFSETQ. CDR3: CASSRALQGAGTGELFF. CDR3 DNA: TGCGCCAGCAGCCGAGCCTTACAGGGGGCGGGCACCGGGGAGCTGTTTTTT.

The CDR3 is CASITGSYGYTF. DNA for the CDR3: TGTGCCAGCATAACGGGGAGTTATGGCTACACCTTC. The chain joins TRBV28 to TRBJ1-2; D is undetermined. The length of the CDR3 is 12 residues. Trimming cost V 7 bases and J 5 bases, with 11 bases left between them. The germline CDR1 and CDR2 sequences are MDHEN and SYDVKM.

This clone has only one observation. The V gene is TRBV7-9, the J gene TRBJ2-7; D is unclear. Germline values: CDR1 SEHNR, CDR2 FQNEAQ (reference sequence). The CDR3 sequence is 12 residues long. V was trimmed by 5 bases and J by 2 bases, leaving 7 bases between them. The CDR3 DNA reads as TGTGCCAGCAGCCCGAGACCCTACGAGCAGTACTTC. Its translation is CASSPRPYEQYF.

This clone was observed a single time. This chain connects TRBV7-8 to TRBJ2-5, with 7 bases aligning to TRBD2. CDR1 is SGHVS, CDR2 FQNEAQ, per germline. The V segment lost 1 base and the J segment 1 base; nucleotides outside the gene matches: 3. The CDR3 totals 15 residues. The CDR3 DNA reads as TGTGCCAGCAGCTTAGGTTCTAGCGGCCAAGAGACCCAGTACTTC. This translates into CASSLGSSGQETQYF. The full variable domain, in which reference TRBV7-8 and TRBJ2-5 provide the parts outside the CDR3, is GAGVSQSPRYKVAKRGQDVALRCDPISGHVSLFWYQQALGQGPEFLTYFQNEAQLDKSGLPSDRFFAERPEGSVSTLKIQRTQQEDSAVYLCASSLGSSGQETQYFGPGTRLLVL.

The chain joins TRBV7-2 to TRBJ1-1; D remains unclear. Per the germline V gene, CDR1 is SGHTA and CDR2 is FQGNSA. The V and J ends lost 5 bases and 8 bases respectively, with 12 bases between them. This CDR3 has 12 residues. The DNA for the CDR3 is TGTGCCAGCAGCCATCCGGTAAGCGAAGCTTTCTTT. As protein: CASSHPVSEAFF.

The rearrangement uses TRBV9 and TRBJ2-5, with TRBD2 identical over 11 bases. Trimming at V came to 0 bases and at J to 3 bases, leaving 1 base not matched to a gene. This CDR3 spans 15 amino acids. The V gene's germline CDR1 is SGDLS and CDR2 YYNGEE. CDR3 residues: CASSVATSGEETQYF. Here the CDR3 DNA reads TGTGCCAGCAGCGTAGCGACTAGCGGGGAAGAGACCCAGTACTTC.

The genes are TRBV5-6 and TRBJ1-1; tentative D call: TRBD1 (6 bases). Germline-derived CDR1 and CDR2 are SGHDT and YYEEEE. There are 17 residues in the CDR3. V shed 0 bases and J shed 1 base, with 16 bases lying between them. The CDR3 sequence: CASSLVMAGARNTEAFF. In nucleotides, the CDR3 is TGTGCCAGCAGCTTGGTTATGGCGGGGGCGAGGAACACTGAAGCTTTCTTT. The whole variable domain, filled in from reference TRBV5-6 and TRBJ1-1, reads DAGVTQSPTHLIKTRGQQVTLRCSPKSGHDTVSWYQQALGQGPQFIFQYYEEEERQRGNFPDRFSGHQFPNYSSELNVNALLLGDSALYLCASSLVMAGARNTEAFFGQGTRLTVV.

The V gene is TRBV5-1, the J gene TRBJ2-5; possibly TRBD2 for D (6 bases). V lost 4 bases and J lost 2, with 9 bases in between. Germline V gene sequence: CDR1 SGHRS, CDR2 YFSETQ. The CDR3 length is 13 residues. In nucleotides, the CDR3 is TGCGCCAGCAGCCTGACTAGTCAAGAGACCCAGTACTTC. Its translation is CASSLTSQETQYF.

The gene calls are TRBV9 and TRBJ1-3; D remains ambiguous. The germline V gene has CDR1 SGDLS and CDR2 YYNGEE. Trimming stripped 2 bases from V and 3 bases from J, with 6 bases between. CDR3 length: 13 amino acids. The CDR3 loop is CASSVPGGNTIYF. CDR3 DNA sequence: TGTGCCAGCAGCGTCCCTGGTGGAAACACCATATATTTT.

V is TRBV19 and J is TRBJ2-5, with D possibly matching TRBD2 (5 bases). Trimming shortened V by 5 bases and J by 2 bases, and 15 bases separated the two germline ends. The length of the CDR3 is 15 residues. Germline values: CDR1 LNHDA, CDR2 SQIVND (reference sequence). Written as DNA, the CDR3 is TGTGCCAGTAGTCACTCGAGAGGGAATCAAGAGACCCAGTACTTC. Amino acids: CASSHSRGNQETQYF. The full variable domain, in which reference TRBV19 and TRBJ2-5 provide the parts outside the CDR3, is DGGITQSPKYLFRKEGQNVTLSCEQNLNHDAMYWYRQDPGQGLRLIYYSQIVNDFQKGDIAEGYSVSREKKESFPLTVTSAQKNPTAFYLCASSHSRGNQETQYFGPGTRLLVL.

This clone was counted between two and nine times. The V call is TRBV18, the J call TRBJ2-5; D call uncertain. Per germline, CDR1 KGHSH and CDR2 LQKENI. V was shortened by 4 bases and J by 2 bases, with 11 bases between the two germline ends. The CDR3 contains 14 residues. The CDR3 is CASSLMGRQETQYF. As DNA, the CDR3 is TGTGCCAGCTCACTAATGGGCAGACAAGAGACCCAGTACTTC.

V gene TRBV7-9 combines with J gene TRBJ1-2; 7 bases map to TRBD1. CDR3 length: 13 residues. Trimming cost V 3 bases and J 2 bases; bases outside gene matches: 0. Germline CDR1 is SEHNR and CDR2 is FQNEAQ (reference sequence). The CDR3 protein is CASSLGQNYGYTF. CDR3 in DNA: TGTGCCAGCAGCTTGGGACAGAACTATGGCTACACCTTC.

The chain has TRBV4-2 and TRBJ2-3; 11 bases fit TRBD1. Germline lookup yields CDR1 LGHNA and CDR2 YNFKEQ. The V segment lost 0 bases and the J segment 4 bases; nucleotides outside the gene matches: 6. The CDR3 runs to 17 residues. The CDR3 DNA sequence: TGTGCCAGCAGCCAAGAAGGGGACAGGGGGGAGGCAGATACGCAGTATTTT. Residues: CASSQEGDRGEADTQYF.

The sample holds one count of this clone. The chain couples TRBV7-9 to TRBJ2-7; 7 positions match TRBD2. The CDR3 has 14 residues. V gave up 0 bases and J gave up 5 bases; unmatched junction bases: 4. Germline V gene lookup returns CDR1 SEHNR and CDR2 FQNEAQ (reference sequence). The CDR3 reads CASSLAGGKDEQYF. The CDR3 region has the DNA TGTGCCAGCAGCTTAGCGGGAGGGAAGGACGAGCAGTACTTC.

J is TRBJ2-1 and V is TRBV2; D is ambiguous. CDR1 is SNHLY, CDR2 FYNNEI, per germline. The CDR3 loop spans 13 amino acids. Trimming took off 6 bases at V and 6 bases at J, with 12 bases between the two ends. CDR3 residues: CASSKYLGNEQFF. The CDR3 region has the DNA TGTGCCAGCAGCAAGTATTTGGGCAATGAGCAGTTCTTC.

This clone was found a few times. The rearrangement joins TRBV5-1 to TRBJ2-3, with D perhaps matching TRBD1 or TRBD2 (5 bases each). The V gene lost 4 bases and the J gene lost 0 bases, with 9 bases spanning the gap. The CDR3 has 14 residues. Germline V gene data show CDR1 as SGHRS and CDR2 as YFSETQ. The CDR3 bases are TGCGCCAGCAGCGAGGGACCGAGCACAGATACGCAGTATTTT. This encodes CASSEGPSTDTQYF.

The V and J genes are TRBV7-2 and TRBJ1-5, with 8 bases fitting TRBD1. The CDR3 loop spans 15 amino acids. The V and J ends lost 5 bases and 7 bases, in that order; junction bases with no gene match: 10. Germline V lookup: CDR1 SGHTA, CDR2 FQGNSA. In nucleotides, the CDR3 is TGTGCCAGCAGCGCGGACAGGGTGGGGAGGCAGCCCCAGCATTTT. This encodes CASSADRVGRQPQHF.

J is TRBJ1-2 and V is TRBV9; tentative D call: TRBD1 (6 bases). Germline CDR1 SGDLS, CDR2 YYNGEE. Trimming removed 4 bases at V and 3 bases at J, with 19 bases between. This CDR3 spans 16 amino acids. The CDR3 sequence is CASSPYSGVRDYGYTF. The CDR3 nucleotides read TGTGCCAGCAGCCCATACTCAGGGGTTAGGGACTATGGCTACACCTTC.

Only a few counts were recorded for this clone. The V and J genes are TRBV10-3 and TRBJ2-1, with 15 bases identical to TRBD2. The CDR3 covers 15 residues. Germline values: CDR1 ENHRY, CDR2 SYGVKD. With V trimmed by 7 bases and J by 8 bases, 6 bases remained unmatched. The CDR3 sequence is CAIKYGLAGGDEQFF. Written as DNA, the CDR3 is TGTGCCATCAAATACGGACTAGCGGGAGGGGATGAGCAGTTCTTC.

V is TRBV5-1 and J is TRBJ2-6; either TRBD1 or TRBD2 may fit D (5 bases each). V lost 0 bases and J 1 base, leaving 8 bases between the germline ends. The CDR3 spans 16 residues. Per germline, CDR1 SGHRS and CDR2 YFSETQ. The CDR3 sequence: CASSLVGDSGANVLTF. CDR3 nucleotides: TGCGCCAGCAGCTTGGTGGGGGATTCTGGGGCCAACGTCCTGACTTTC.

The chain has TRBV5-1 and TRBJ2-2; 13 nucleotides line up with TRBD2. From germline, CDR1 is SGHRS and CDR2 YFSETQ. V lost 4 bases, J lost 4 bases, and 7 bases stayed unmatched. This CDR3 has 17 amino acids. The CDR3 DNA is TGCGCCAGCAGCGGGATTGGACTAGCGGGAGTCACCGGGGAGCTGTTTTTT. Residues: CASSGIGLAGVTGELFF.

The chain joins TRBV9 to TRBJ1-5, with D tentatively TRBD1 (6 bases). The V end lost 0 bases, the J end lost 3 bases, and 13 bases lay between the germline ends. CDR1 is SGDLS and CDR2 is YYNGEE in the germline V gene. This CDR3 region has 16 residues. The CDR3 sequence is CASSVGPGANNQPQHF. The CDR3 bases are TGTGCCAGCAGCGTAGGGCCAGGGGCTAACAATCAGCCCCAGCATTTT.

J is TRBJ2-1 and V is TRBV9; either TRBD1 or TRBD2 may supply D (5 bases each). Germline loops: CDR1 SGDLS, CDR2 YYNGEE. This CDR3 region has 16 residues. Trimming stripped 4 bases from V and 3 bases from J, with 17 bases between. CDR3 DNA: TGTGCCAGCAGCAACGTCAGGGCGAGCGGCTACAATGAGCAGTTCTTC. Translation gives CASSNVRASGYNEQFF.